The entry below gives a single T cell receptor beta chain sequence along with its context. This specimen comes from a study of blood T cell repertoires in COVID-19. Study-level information: Material from acute and convalescent COVID-19 was sourced from the United States, Italy and Spain. Sample material is recorded as cDNA or gDNA derived from T cells, B-cell-depleted T cells, or PBMCs.

Assay used: immunoSEQ multiplex PCR; TCRdb lists only in-frame clones, some missing. The sample holds about 250,000 clones, about 86% seen once. This CDR3 region has 16 residues. J was trimmed by 0 bases and V by 6 bases; bases with no gene match: 5. CDR1 is SGHTA, CDR2 FQGNSA, per germline. The gene calls are TRBV7-2 and TRBJ1-4; TRBD1 agrees at 9 bases. Material for sequencing was peripheral blood. The clonotype was recovered from an elderly man with acute or convalescent COVID-19. CDR3 sequence: CASSGQGTTTNEKLFF. The CDR3 coding sequence is TGTGCCAGCAGTGGACAGGGGACGACAACTAATGAAAAACTGTTTTTT. Filled out from reference TRBV7-2 and TRBJ1-4, the complete variable domain reads GAGVSQSPSNKVTEKGKDVELRCDPISGHTALYWYRQSLGQGLEFLIYFQGNSAPDKSGLPSDRFSAERTGGSVSTLTIQRTQQEDSAVYLCASSGQGTTTNEKLFFGSGTQLSVL.